This T cell receptor (beta chain) was sequenced during a study of neoadjuvant nivolumab and ipilimumab in lung cancer. Repertoires were generated with immunoSEQ multiplex PCR, while TCRdb's copy carries only in-frame clones and drops some. Found here are tens of thousands of clones, more than 85% of them singletons; the top ten hold around 3.6%. The length of the CDR3 is 15 residues. The V gene's germline CDR1 is MGHDK and CDR2 SYGVNS. The V gene lost 6 bases and the J gene lost 3 bases, with 15 bases spanning the gap. General study results and limits: From pretherapy to surgery, tumor richness and clonality rose with dual therapy.

About this clone: Its antigen remains unknown.

The chain recombines TRBV25-1 with TRBJ1-3; no reliable D call. This TCR came from an adult with non-small cell lung cancer. Some clones in this sample may be carry-over from other donors' samples. Sequences were derived from blood, sampled before neoadjuvant nivolumab, alone or with ipilimumab. The CDR3 sequence is CASSVRGAGGNTIYF. The CDR3 DNA reads TGTGCCAGCAGCGTCCGAGGAGCCGGTGGAAACACCATATATTTT.